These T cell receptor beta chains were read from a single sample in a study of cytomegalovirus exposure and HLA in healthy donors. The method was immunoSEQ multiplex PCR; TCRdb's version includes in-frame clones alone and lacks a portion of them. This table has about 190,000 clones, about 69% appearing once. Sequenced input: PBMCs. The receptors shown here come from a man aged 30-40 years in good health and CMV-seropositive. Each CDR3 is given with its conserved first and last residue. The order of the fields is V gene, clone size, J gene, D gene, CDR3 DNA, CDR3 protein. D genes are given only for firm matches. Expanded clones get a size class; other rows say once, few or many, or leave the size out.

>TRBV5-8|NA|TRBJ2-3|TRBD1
TGTGCCAGCAGAATGACAGGGGGCCCCACAGATACGCAGTATTTT
CASRMTGGPTDTQYF
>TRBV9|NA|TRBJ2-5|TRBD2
TGTGCCAGCAGCGTAGCACTAGCGGGAGGGGCGGTAGGTCAAGAGACCCAGTACTTC
CASSVALAGGAVGQETQYF
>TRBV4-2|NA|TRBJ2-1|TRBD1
TGTGCCAGCAGCCAAGAGCCGGGACAGGGAGGAGATGAGCAGTTCTTC
CASSQEPGQGGDEQFF
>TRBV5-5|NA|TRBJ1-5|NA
TGTGCCAGCAGCCGGGGGGGGTTTGGACAGCCCCAGCATTTT
CASSRGGFGQPQHF
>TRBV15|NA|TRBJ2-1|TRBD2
TGTGCCACCAGACTAGCGGGAAGCTTTGGTGAGCAGTTCTTC
CATRLAGSFGEQFF
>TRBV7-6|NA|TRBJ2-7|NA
TGTGCCAGCAGCTTAAGGGCGGGGGCCAACTACGAGCAGTACTTC
CASSLRAGANYEQYF
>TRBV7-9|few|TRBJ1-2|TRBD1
TGTGCCAGCAGCTATCCGGGACAGCTTTTCTATGGCTACACCTTC
CASSYPGQLFYGYTF
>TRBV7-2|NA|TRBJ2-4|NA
TGTGCCAGCAGCTTGCGGACAGCAACAATTATAAACATTCAGTACTTC
CASSLRTATIINIQYF
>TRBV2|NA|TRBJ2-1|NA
TGTGCCAGCAGGTCGCAACAGCTGGTCTGGGCCTCCTCCTACAATGAGCAGTTCTTC
CASRSQQLVWASSYNEQFF
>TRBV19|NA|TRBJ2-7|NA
TGTGCCAGTAGCAAATCCTCAGGGAAGTACGAGCAGTACTTC
CASSKSSGKYEQYF
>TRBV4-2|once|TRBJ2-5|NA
TGTGCCAGCAGCCAAACCCCGGGACACCAGGAGACCCAGTACTTC
CASSQTPGHQETQYF
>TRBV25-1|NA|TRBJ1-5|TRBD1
TGTGCCAGCAGCGGGACAGGCAATCAGCCCCAGCATTTT
CASSGTGNQPQHF
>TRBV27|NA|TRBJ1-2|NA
TGTGCCAGCAGTAGGGGGAACCCGAACTATGGCTACACCTTC
CASSRGNPNYGYTF
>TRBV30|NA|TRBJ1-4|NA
TGTGCCTGGAGTGTTGGAGTCAGGGAGGGGGAAAAACTGTTTTTT
CAWSVGVREGEKLFF
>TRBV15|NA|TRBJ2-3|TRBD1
TGTGCCACCAGCAGAGACTCCGGGACAGCAGATACGCAGTATTTT
CATSRDSGTADTQYF
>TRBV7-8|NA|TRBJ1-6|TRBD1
TGTGCCAGCAGCTTAGGTACAGGGGCACCTGTTAATTCACCCCTCCACTTT
CASSLGTGAPVNSPLHF
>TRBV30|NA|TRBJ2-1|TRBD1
TGTGCCTGGGAGTGGGGACAGGGGATTTCTGAGCAGTTCTTC
CAWEWGQGISEQFF
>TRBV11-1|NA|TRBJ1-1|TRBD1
TGTGCCAGCAGCTTTAGACAGGGGTCTGAAGCTTTCTTT
CASSFRQGSEAFF
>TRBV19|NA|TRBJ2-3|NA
TGTGCCAGTAGTATTGGGCGACAGCCCACAGATACGCAGTATTTT
CASSIGRQPTDTQYF
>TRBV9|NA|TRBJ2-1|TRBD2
TGTGCCAGCAGCGTAACTAGCGGGGGGCCGTTTGAGCAGTTCTTC
CASSVTSGGPFEQFF
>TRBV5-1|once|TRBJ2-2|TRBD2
TGCGCCAGCACCGGGATAGCGGGAGAGGCCGGGGAGCTGTTTTTT
CASTGIAGEAGELFF
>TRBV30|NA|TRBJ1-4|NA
TGTGCCTGGAGAACTACAGGTAGAGGACCCTCTAATGAAAAACTGTTTTTT
CAWRTTGRGPSNEKLFF
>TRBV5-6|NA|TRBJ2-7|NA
TGTGCCAGCAGCTTGGGCAGGGGAAGGTTAGAGCAGTACTTC
CASSLGRGRLEQYF
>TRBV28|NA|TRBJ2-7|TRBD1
TGTGCCAGCAGTGGAGACAGGGACGAGCAGTACTTC
CASSGDRDEQYF
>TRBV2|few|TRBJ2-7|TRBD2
TGTGCCAGCAGTCTGACTAGCGACTCCTACGAGCAGTACTTC
CASSLTSDSYEQYF
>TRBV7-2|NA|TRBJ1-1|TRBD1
TGTGCCAGCAGCTTCCAACAGGGGGCCGGCACTGAAGCTTTCTTT
CASSFQQGAGTEAFF
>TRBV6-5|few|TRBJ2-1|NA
TGTGCCAGCAGTTACTCGGGGGGAGAGGGAAATGAGCAGTTCTTC
CASSYSGGEGNEQFF
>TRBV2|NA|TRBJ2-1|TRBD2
TGTGCCAGCAGCTTAAAGGGACTAGCTCACAATGAGCAGTTCTTC
CASSLKGLAHNEQFF
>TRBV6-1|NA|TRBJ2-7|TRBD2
TGTGCCAGCAGTGCCCTAGCGGCTACCTACGAGCAGTACTTC
CASSALAATYEQYF
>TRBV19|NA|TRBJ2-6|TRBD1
TGTGCCAGTAGGAAGCCGGGACAGGGGGCGCTCGGGGCCAACGTCCTGACTTTC
CASRKPGQGALGANVLTF
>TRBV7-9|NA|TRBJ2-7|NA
TGTGCCAGCAGCTCCACGGGTACCTACGAGCAGTACTTC
CASSSTGTYEQYF
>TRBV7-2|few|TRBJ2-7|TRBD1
TGTGCCAGCAGCCTCCGGGACAGGGGAGGGTACGAGCAGTACTTC
CASSLRDRGGYEQYF
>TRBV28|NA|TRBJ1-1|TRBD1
TGTGCCAGCAGGGACAGGGGGGTTAACACTGAAGCTTTCTTT
CASRDRGVNTEAFF
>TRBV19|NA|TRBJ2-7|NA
TGTGCCAGTAGTCCCCCCAGCGGTTACGAGCAGTACTTC
CASSPPSGYEQYF
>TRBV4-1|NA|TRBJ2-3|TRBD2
TGCGCCAGCAGCCTACTGGGGAAACTAGCGGGAGTAGGCTCGGATACGCAGTATTTT
CASSLLGKLAGVGSDTQYF
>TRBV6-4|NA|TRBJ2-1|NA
TGTGCCAGCAGTGCCCAGGGGGGCGTGGGAGAGCAGTTCTTC
CASSAQGGVGEQFF
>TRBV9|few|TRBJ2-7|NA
TGTGCCAGCAGCGCCACCTCCGTGTCTGAGGGGGGGGCGAGGGGAGAGCAGTACTTC
CASSATSVSEGGARGEQYF
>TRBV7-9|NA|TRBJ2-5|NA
TGTGCCAGCAGCTATGGACAAAGAGAGACCCAGTACTTC
CASSYGQRETQYF
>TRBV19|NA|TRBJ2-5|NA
TGTGCCAGTCGTCTAAGATCACAAGAGACCCAGTACTTC
CASRLRSQETQYF
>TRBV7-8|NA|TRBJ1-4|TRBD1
TGTGCCAGCAGCTTCAACAGGGGGCGCGAAAAACTGTTTTTT
CASSFNRGREKLFF
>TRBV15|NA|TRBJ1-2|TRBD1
TGTGCCACCAGCAGTCGATCCGGGACAGCTAACTATGGCTACACCTTC
CATSSRSGTANYGYTF
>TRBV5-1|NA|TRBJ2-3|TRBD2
TGCGCCAGCAGCTTGGAAACTAGCGGGAGTGGGACAGATACGCAGTATTTT
CASSLETSGSGTDTQYF
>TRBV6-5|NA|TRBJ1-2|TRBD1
TGTGCCAGCAGCCAGGGGGCTGACTATGGCTACACCTTC
CASSQGADYGYTF
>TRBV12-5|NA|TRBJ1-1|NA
TGTGCTAGTGGTATAACGACAGACACTGAAGCTTTCTTT
CASGITTDTEAFF
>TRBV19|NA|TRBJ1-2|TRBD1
TGTGCCAGTAGTATGGGACAGTATGGCTACACCTTC
CASSMGQYGYTF
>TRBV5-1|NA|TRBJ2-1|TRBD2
TGCGCCAGCAGCTTGGGACCCCTGGTAGCGGGGGGTTACAATGAGCAGTTCTTC
CASSLGPLVAGGYNEQFF
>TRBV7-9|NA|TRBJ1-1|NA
TGTTCCAGCAGCCACGACAGTGAAGCTTTCTTT
CSSSHDSEAFF
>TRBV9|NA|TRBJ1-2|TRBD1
TGTGCCAGCAGCCCCTCAGGGGGCGTCAGGGGTGGCTACACCTTC
CASSPSGGVRGGYTF
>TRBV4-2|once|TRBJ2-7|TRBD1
TGTGCCAGCAGCCGGGACAGGGGTTACGAGCAGTACTTC
CASSRDRGYEQYF
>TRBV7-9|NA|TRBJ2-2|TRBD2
TGTGCCAGCACGCGGGAGACCGGGGAGCTGTTTTTT
CASTRETGELFF
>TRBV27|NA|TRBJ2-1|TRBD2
TGTGCCAGCAGTTTAGGGACTAGCGGGGCCCCCGGGATTGAGCAGTTCTTC
CASSLGTSGAPGIEQFF
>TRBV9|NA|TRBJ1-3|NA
TGTGCCAGCAGCCCCGGGGGGGGAAACACCATATATTTT
CASSPGGGNTIYF
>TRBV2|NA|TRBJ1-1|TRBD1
TGTGCCAGCAGGGTCCTACAGGGGCGATACGGTGAAGCTTTCTTT
CASRVLQGRYGEAFF
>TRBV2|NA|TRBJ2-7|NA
TGTGCCAGCAGCGGGGATTTCTACGAGCAGTACTTC
CASSGDFYEQYF
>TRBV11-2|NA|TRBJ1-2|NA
TGTGCCAGCAGCTTAGCGGCAGGACAAGGTGTAGATGGCTACACCTTC
CASSLAAGQGVDGYTF
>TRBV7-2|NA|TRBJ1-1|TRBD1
TGTGCCAGCAGCCTCCGGACAGGGGAAGCTTTCTTT
CASSLRTGEAFF
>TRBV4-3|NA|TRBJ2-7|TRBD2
TGCGCCAGCAGCCAAGGCGCTAGCGGGAGTGATTACGAGCAGTACTTC
CASSQGASGSDYEQYF
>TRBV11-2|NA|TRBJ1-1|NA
TGTGCCAGCAGCATAACAAACAGGAACACTGAAGCTTTCTTT
CASSITNRNTEAFF
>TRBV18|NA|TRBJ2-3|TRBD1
TGTGCCAGCTCACTCAGGGGGAGTGGGGCAGATACGCAGTATTTT
CASSLRGSGADTQYF
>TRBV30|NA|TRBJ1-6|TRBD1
TGTGCCTGGGGGAGACAGGGGGCCAATTCACCCCTCCACTTT
CAWGRQGANSPLHF